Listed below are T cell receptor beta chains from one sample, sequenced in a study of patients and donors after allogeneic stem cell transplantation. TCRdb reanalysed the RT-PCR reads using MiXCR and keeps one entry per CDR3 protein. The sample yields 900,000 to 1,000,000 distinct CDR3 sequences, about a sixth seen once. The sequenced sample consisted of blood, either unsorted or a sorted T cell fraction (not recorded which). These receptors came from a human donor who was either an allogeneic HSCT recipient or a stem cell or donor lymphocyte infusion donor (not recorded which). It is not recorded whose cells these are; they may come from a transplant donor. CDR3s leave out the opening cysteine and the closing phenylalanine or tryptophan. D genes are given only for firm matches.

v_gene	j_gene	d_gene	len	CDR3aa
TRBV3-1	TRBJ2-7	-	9	ASSAANEQY
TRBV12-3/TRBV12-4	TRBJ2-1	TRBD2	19	ASSLAQLAGVIRGQYNEQF
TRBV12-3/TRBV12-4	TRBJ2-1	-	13	ASSTIGQQYNEQF
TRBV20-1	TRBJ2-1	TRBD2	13	SARDPSGGHNEQF
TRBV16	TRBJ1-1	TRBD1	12	ASSQSRGDTEAF
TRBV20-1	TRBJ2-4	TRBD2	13	SARDWTSGEHIQY
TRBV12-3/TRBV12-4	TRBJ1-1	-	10	ASSSGTLAAF
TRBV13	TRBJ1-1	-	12	ASSLAGAGREAF
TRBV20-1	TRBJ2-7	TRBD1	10	SAVDRAYEQY
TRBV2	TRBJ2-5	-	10	ASSVGVRTQY
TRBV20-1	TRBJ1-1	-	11	SADLRGNTEAF
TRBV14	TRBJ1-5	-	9	ASSLSFPQH
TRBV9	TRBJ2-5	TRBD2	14	ASSVGFEREQETQY
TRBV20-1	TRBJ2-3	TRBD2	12	SASRAGVTDTQY
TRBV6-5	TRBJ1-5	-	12	ASSYSSGDQPQH
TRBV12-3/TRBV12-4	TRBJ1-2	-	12	ASSLGQRSGGYT
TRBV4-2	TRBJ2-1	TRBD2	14	ASRTLAGGWPHEQF
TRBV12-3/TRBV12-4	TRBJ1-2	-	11	ASNGGPFYGYT
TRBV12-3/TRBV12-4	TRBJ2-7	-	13	ASSLVGRAMDEQY
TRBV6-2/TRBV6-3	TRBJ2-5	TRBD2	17	ASSRLPQGAGTLQETQY
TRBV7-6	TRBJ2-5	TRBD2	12	ASSREAGQETQY
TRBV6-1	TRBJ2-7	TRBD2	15	ASRPGLKAGGFYEQY
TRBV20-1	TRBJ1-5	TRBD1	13	SARTGQGSNQPQH
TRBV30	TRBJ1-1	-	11	AWRPFLNTEAF
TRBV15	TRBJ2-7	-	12	ATSGDQGWYEQY
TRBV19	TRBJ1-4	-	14	ASSTPSSATNEKLF
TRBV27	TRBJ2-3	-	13	ASSSPPNSTDTQY
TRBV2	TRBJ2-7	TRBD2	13	ASSELAGGPYEQY
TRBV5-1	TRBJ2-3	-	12	ASSLKGITDTQY
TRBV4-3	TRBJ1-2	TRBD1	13	ASSPRDRVTYGYT
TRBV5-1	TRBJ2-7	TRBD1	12	ASSFGQGRNEQY
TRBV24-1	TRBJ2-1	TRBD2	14	ATSDFSAGGNNEQF
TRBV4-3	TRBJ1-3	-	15	ASSRGLGESSGNTIY
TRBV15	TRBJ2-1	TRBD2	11	ATSSRTSNEQF
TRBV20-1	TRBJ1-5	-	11	SARQNSNQPQH
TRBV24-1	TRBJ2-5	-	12	ATSDRWGGETQY
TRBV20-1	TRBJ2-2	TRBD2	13	SAIRGGPGGGELF
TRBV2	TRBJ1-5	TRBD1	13	ASTGQPGSNQPQH
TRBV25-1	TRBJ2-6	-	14	ASSDSTSSGANVLT
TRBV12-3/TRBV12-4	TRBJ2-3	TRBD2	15	ASSPGLAGGPTDTQY
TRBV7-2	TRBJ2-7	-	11	ASSLKVGGEQY
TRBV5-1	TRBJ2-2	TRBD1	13	ASSSGQGVAGELF
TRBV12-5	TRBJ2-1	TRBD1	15	ASGPNRGRGPYNEQF
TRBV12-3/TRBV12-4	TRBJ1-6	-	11	AGRQGPNSPLH
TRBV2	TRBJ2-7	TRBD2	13	ASYTLGLAPYEQY
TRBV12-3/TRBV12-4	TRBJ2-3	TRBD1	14	ASSSTGGLGTDTQY